This TCR beta chain was profiled in a study of T cell changes during pregnancy in multiple sclerosis. Germline CDR1 is SGDLS and CDR2 is YYNGEE. The trim removed 2 bases at V and 6 bases at J, leaving 3 bases unmatched. This CDR3 region has 14 residues. Only in-frame clones appear in the TCRdb table, and some are missing; sequencing was by immunoSEQ multiplex PCR. The table includes tens of thousands of clones, 85% to 95% detected once. This clone was seen once. The receptor was derived from a female donor with multiple sclerosis, enrolled in a pregnancy study. The V and J genes are TRBV9 and TRBJ1-4; TRBD1 matches at 8 bases. Here the sequenced sample was peripheral blood, taken after pregnancy. CDR3 DNA sequence: TGTGCCAGCAGCGTTTTGACAGGGGATGAAAAACTGTTTTTT. Amino acids: CASSVLTGDEKLFF.